These 27 T cell receptor beta chains share one sample of origin, sequenced in a study of T cell changes during pregnancy in multiple sclerosis. Produced via immunoSEQ multiplex PCR; TCRdb's table is partial and in-frame only. The sample includes tens of thousands of clones, nearly 90% of them seen just once. The sequencing here drew on CD4+ T cells from peripheral blood mononuclear cells, taken in the first trimester of pregnancy. These receptor sequences come from a female donor with multiple sclerosis, enrolled in a pregnancy study.

The V and J genes are TRBV29-1 and TRBJ1-5; maybe TRBD1 (6 bases). Germline CDR1 is SQVTM and CDR2 is ANQGSEA. This CDR3 region has 13 residues. V lost 6 bases, J lost 8 bases, and 17 bases lay in between. The CDR3 loop reads CSVKDRPQEPQHF. The CDR3 nucleotides read TGCAGCGTGAAAGACAGGCCCCAGGAGCCCCAGCATTTT.

The J gene is TRBJ2-7, the V gene TRBV5-1, with 12 nucleotides matching TRBD2. Germline V gives CDR1 SGHRS, CDR2 YFSETQ. V was clipped by 3 bases and J by 4 bases; unmatched bases: 5. The CDR3 consists of 15 residues. CDR3 region: CASSSLAGGSYEQYF. The CDR3 DNA reads as TGCGCCAGCAGCTCTCTAGCGGGAGGGTCTTACGAGCAGTACTTC. The full variable domain, in which reference TRBV5-1 and TRBJ2-7 provide the parts outside the CDR3, is KAGVTQTPRYLIKTRGQQVTLSCSPISGHRSVSWYQQTPGQGLQFLFEYFSETQRNKGNFPGRFSGRQFSNSRSEMNVSTLELGDSALYLCASSSLAGGSYEQYFGPGTRLTVT.

This clone has only one observation. The chain is built from TRBV5-4 and TRBJ1-2; no firm D call. Per germline, CDR1 SGHNT and CDR2 YYREEE (reference sequence). The CDR3 length is 15 residues. Trimming removed 1 base at V and 3 bases at J, with 13 bases between. The CDR3 is CASSLRSGVDYGYTF. CDR3 sequence (DNA): TGTGCCAGCAGCTTGCGGAGTGGTGTGGACTATGGCTACACCTTC. Supplemented by reference TRBV5-4 and TRBJ1-2, the full variable domain reads ETGVTQSPTHLIKTRGQQVTLRCSSQSGHNTVSWYQQALGQGPQFIFQYYREEENGRGNFPPRFSGLQFPNYSSELNVNALELDDSALYLCASSLRSGVDYGYTFGSGTRLTVV.

The V gene is TRBV30, the J gene TRBJ2-7; TRBD2 might be the D (5 bases). V lost 2 bases and J lost 0, with 11 bases in between. The germline V gene has CDR1 GTSNPN and CDR2 SVGIG (reference sequence). The CDR3 runs 14 residues. CDR3 sequence: CAWSRGWSSYEQYF. In DNA, the CDR3 is TGTGCCTGGAGTAGAGGGTGGAGCTCCTACGAGCAGTACTTC.

The gene calls are TRBV2 and TRBJ1-2; 10 positions match TRBD1. Germline V gene data show CDR1 as SNHLY and CDR2 as FYNNEI. V was pared by 3 bases and J by 8 bases, with 3 bases of the junction left unmatched. The CDR3 is 13 residues long. CDR3 amino acids: CASSELTGGGYTF. DNA for the CDR3: TGTGCCAGCAGTGAGCTGACAGGGGGCGGCTACACCTTC.

This clone was recorded once. The chain couples TRBV14 to TRBJ2-5; 10 positions match TRBD2. After removal of 2 bases from V and 2 bases from J, the junction contained 2 bases not matched to a gene. The CDR3 length is 15 residues. CDR1 is SGHDN, CDR2 FVKESK, per germline. The CDR3, as DNA: TGTGCCAGCAGCCAACTAGCGGGAGTTCAAGAGACCCAGTACTTC. Protein: CASSQLAGVQETQYF.

In this sample, this clone turned up a few times. The chain links TRBV5-4 to TRBJ2-6; D may be TRBD1 (6 bases). Trimming shortened V by 6 bases and J by 0 bases, and 10 bases separated the two germline ends. The CDR3 spans 15 residues. The germline CDR1 and CDR2 sequences are SGHNT and YYREEE (reference sequence). The CDR3 coding sequence is TGTGCCAGCACCCTGGACAGCTCTGGGGCCAACGTCCTGACTTTC. It codes for CASTLDSSGANVLTF.

This clone was seen a single time. This rearrangement joins TRBV29-1 to TRBJ1-3; weak D call: TRBD1 (6 bases). The length of the CDR3 is 13 residues. V was pared by 8 bases and J by 1 base, with 12 bases between. CDR1 and CDR2 (germline): SQVTM, ANQGSEA. The CDR3 coding sequence is TGCAGCTTCTTAGGGGGATCTGGAAACACCATATATTTT. This gives the protein CSFLGGSGNTIYF.

This clone was recorded a few times. The V call is TRBV7-2, the J call TRBJ2-5, with TRBD2 matching over 8 bases. This CDR3 region has 14 residues. Germline V lookup: CDR1 SGHTA, CDR2 FQGNSA. V was clipped by 5 bases and J by 3 bases; unmatched bases: 5. The CDR3 sequence is CASSPYGREETQYF. CDR3 DNA: TGTGCCAGCAGCCCTTACGGGAGGGAAGAGACCCAGTACTTC.

V usage is TRBV6-5 and J usage is TRBJ2-7; the match to TRBD2 covers 11 bases. Trimming removed 5 bases from V and 2 bases from J; junction bases left unmatched: 5. CDR1 is MNHEY, CDR2 SVGAGI, per germline. The CDR3 sequence is 15 residues long. The CDR3 DNA follows: TGTGCCAGCAGTCCTCGACTAGCGGGACCCTACGAGCAGTACTTC. It translates to CASSPRLAGPYEQYF.

The chain uses TRBV6-5 and TRBJ1-1, with 8 bases fitting TRBD1. Germline CDR1 MNHEY, CDR2 SVGAGI. The CDR3 is 14 residues long. Germline trimming cut 0 bases from V and 11 bases from J; bases unmatched to any gene: 8. CDR3 in amino acids: CASSYSSMGQAAFF. The CDR3 DNA reads as TGTGCCAGCAGTTACTCGAGCATGGGACAGGCGGCTTTCTTT.

This chain's CDR3 is CASSPSTGDEKLFF. CDR3 DNA sequence: TGTGCCAGCAGCCCTTCGACAGGGGATGAAAAACTGTTTTTT. The V gene is TRBV7-6, the J gene TRBJ1-4, with 8 bases aligning to TRBD1. CDR3 length: 14 residues. Germline lookup yields CDR1 SGHVS and CDR2 FNYEAQ. V was clipped by 5 bases and J by 6 bases; unmatched bases: 5.

This chain links TRBV4-2 with TRBJ1-2; D is unresolved. The CDR3 length is 15 residues. Germline V gives CDR1 LGHNA, CDR2 YNFKEQ. With 0 bases removed from V and 7 bases from J, the gap between germline ends came to 15 bases. CDR3 DNA sequence: TGTGCCAGCAGCCAAGATAATGGAGATTGGCGTGGCTACACCTTC. It encodes CASSQDNGDWRGYTF.

This chain links TRBV6-1 with TRBJ2-1, with 8 nucleotides matching TRBD2. The CDR3 totals 14 residues. V gave up 9 bases and J gave up 3 bases; unmatched junction bases: 7. Germline V gene lookup returns CDR1 MNHNS and CDR2 SASEGT. Written as DNA, the CDR3 is TGTGCCAGTGGGACTAGTCGATACTACAATGAGCAGTTCTTC. The encoded protein is CASGTSRYYNEQFF.

This clone was observed once. The chain links TRBV30 to TRBJ1-2; the D gene is possibly TRBD1 (6 bases). This CDR3 has 15 residues. The V end lost 0 bases, the J end lost 2 bases, and 13 bases lay between the germline ends. From germline, CDR1 is GTSNPN and CDR2 SVGIG (reference sequence). CDR3 sequence: CAWSVKTGFNYGYTF. The CDR3 DNA reads as TGTGCCTGGAGTGTAAAAACAGGGTTCAACTATGGCTACACCTTC.

The V gene is TRBV2, the J gene TRBJ2-2; D is possibly TRBD1 (6 bases). In germline, CDR1 is SNHLY, CDR2 FYNNEI. The CDR3 is made up of 15 amino acids. Trimming left V 6 bases short and J 2 bases short, with 13 bases between. In DNA, the CDR3 is TGTGCCAGCAGCGAGACAGGAGCTAACACCGGGGAGCTGTTTTTT. Its protein product is CASSETGANTGELFF. The complete variable domain, with remaining parts taken from reference TRBV2 and TRBJ2-2, reads EPEVTQTPSHQVTQMGQEVILRCVPISNHLYFYWYRQILGQKVEFLVSFYNNEISEKSEIFDDQFSVERPDGSNFTLKIRSTKLEDSAMYFCASSETGANTGELFFGEGSRLTVL.

The chain couples TRBV18 to TRBJ2-3, with TRBD2 matching 7 bases. The CDR3 is made up of 15 amino acids. The germline V gene has CDR1 KGHSH and CDR2 LQKENI. J lost 4 bases, V lost 3 bases, and 7 bases had no gene match. The CDR3 loop is CASSPRASGADTQYF. DNA for the CDR3: TGTGCCAGCTCACCCAGGGCCAGCGGGGCAGATACGCAGTATTTT.

The rearrangement uses TRBV19 and TRBJ2-3; the match to TRBD2 covers 9 bases. The CDR3 length is 15 residues. CDR1 and CDR2 from the germline V gene are LNHDA and SQIVND (reference sequence). V was clipped by 4 bases and J by 11 bases; unmatched bases: 13. The CDR3 DNA is TGTGCCAGTAGTAGGACTAGCGCGGTAGAGGGAGGGCAGTATTTT. Encoded protein: CASSRTSAVEGGQYF.

V usage is TRBV10-3 and J usage is TRBJ1-1; no clear D gene. There are 15 residues in the CDR3. The germline V and J ends were trimmed by 5 bases and 2 bases, with 15 bases remaining between them. CDR1 is ENHRY and CDR2 is SYGVKD in the germline V gene. The CDR3 is CAISSSARINTEAFF. The CDR3, as DNA: TGTGCCATCAGTTCCTCGGCCAGGATAAACACTGAAGCTTTCTTT.

The chain links TRBV6-5 to TRBJ1-3, with D maybe TRBD1 (6 bases). The CDR3 covers 12 residues. V lost 7 bases and J 4 bases, leaving 8 bases between the germline ends. Germline CDR1 is MNHEY and CDR2 is SVGAGI. CDR3 amino acids: CASTGQGNTIYF. The CDR3 DNA is TGTGCCAGCACCGGACAGGGAAACACCATATATTTT.

The chain has TRBV2 and TRBJ2-3, with 14 bases identical to TRBD2. Germline V lookup: CDR1 SNHLY, CDR2 FYNNEI. Trimming removed 7 bases from V and 5 bases from J; junction bases left unmatched: 8. The CDR3 has 16 amino acids. The CDR3 reads CASIRGLAGVEDTQYF. As DNA, the CDR3 is TGTGCCAGCATCCGGGGACTAGCGGGAGTTGAAGATACGCAGTATTTT.

This chain links TRBV28 with TRBJ2-7, with 8 bases aligning to TRBD2. Germline CDR1 and CDR2: MDHEN and SYDVKM. This CDR3 comprises 14 residues. With V trimmed by 6 bases and J by 6 bases, 10 bases remained unmatched. For the CDR3, the DNA is TGTGCCAGCAGGACACCGGGACTAGGAAGCGAGCAGTACTTC. This encodes CASRTPGLGSEQYF.

The rearrangement uses TRBV18 and TRBJ2-1; D not resolved. This CDR3 has 15 residues. Germline V CDR1 and CDR2: KGHSH, LQKENI. V shed 3 bases and J shed 0 bases, with 9 bases lying between them. CDR3 sequence (DNA): TGTGCCAGCTCACCGGGCCAGTTCTCCTACAATGAGCAGTTCTTC. The encoded protein is CASSPGQFSYNEQFF.

The chain links TRBV9 to TRBJ2-1; 12 bases line up with TRBD2. CDR3 length: 16 residues. Germline lookup yields CDR1 SGDLS and CDR2 YYNGEE. The V segment lost 0 bases and the J segment 6 bases; nucleotides outside the gene matches: 4. DNA of the CDR3: TGTGCCAGCAGCGTAGAGACTAGCGGGAGAACCAATGAGCAGTTCTTC. Its translation is CASSVETSGRTNEQFF.

V is TRBV7-2 and J is TRBJ1-1, with a weak D call TRBD1 (6 bases). CDR3 size: 15 residues. Trimming shortened V by 0 bases and J by 3 bases, and 11 bases separated the two germline ends. The germline CDR1 and CDR2 sequences are SGHTA and FQGNSA. CDR3 amino acids: CASSLARGLDTEAFF. CDR3 in DNA: TGTGCCAGCAGCTTAGCTAGGGGGTTAGACACTGAAGCTTTCTTT.

This clone was recorded once. This chain uses TRBV28 with TRBJ1-2, with 8 bases identical to TRBD1. The junction had 14 bases not matched to a gene; V was cut back by 5 bases and J by 0 bases. The CDR3 has 18 amino acids. Looked up from germline, CDR1 is MDHEN and CDR2 is SYDVKM. This CDR3 reads CASSNTGRRGRANYGYTF. In nucleotides, the CDR3 is TGTGCCAGCAGTAACACGGGGCGCAGGGGGCGGGCTAACTATGGCTACACCTTC.

V is TRBV5-1 and J is TRBJ1-1; possibly TRBD1 for D (5 bases). V lost 1 base and J 2 bases, leaving 18 bases between the germline ends. CDR1 and CDR2 from the germline V gene are SGHRS and YFSETQ. The CDR3 runs to 17 residues. The CDR3 DNA reads TGCGCCAGCAGCTTGTCCGTCGGACAAGGAACTAACACTGAAGCTTTCTTT. Protein product: CASSLSVGQGTNTEAFF. Filled out from reference TRBV5-1 and TRBJ1-1, the complete variable domain reads KAGVTQTPRYLIKTRGQQVTLSCSPISGHRSVSWYQQTPGQGLQFLFEYFSETQRNKGNFPGRFSGRQFSNSRSEMNVSTLELGDSALYLCASSLSVGQGTNTEAFFGQGTRLTVV.